The clone carrying this TCR beta chain was counted at least ten times. The source of the sample is a study of identical twins. MiXCR, run by TCRdb on the 5' RACE reads, gives a single entry per CDR3 protein. The table includes about 240,000 distinct CDR3 sequences, approximately 7.3% detected once. Separately, the same data were catalogued under a study of yellow fever vaccine responses in identical twins.

Sequences were obtained from CD8+ T cells sorted from blood. This sequence originates from a woman aged 18-29 years in good health.

As DNA, the CDR3 is TGTGCCAGCAGCTCGACAGGGGGTAGCACTGAAGCTTTCTTT. This sequence encodes CASSSTGGSTEAFF. V and J are TRBV7-8 and TRBJ1-1, with TRBD1 identical over 9 bases. With V trimmed by 4 bases and J by 4 bases, 4 bases remained unmatched. This CDR3 has 14 residues. CDR1 and CDR2 from the germline V gene are SGHVS and FQNEAQ.